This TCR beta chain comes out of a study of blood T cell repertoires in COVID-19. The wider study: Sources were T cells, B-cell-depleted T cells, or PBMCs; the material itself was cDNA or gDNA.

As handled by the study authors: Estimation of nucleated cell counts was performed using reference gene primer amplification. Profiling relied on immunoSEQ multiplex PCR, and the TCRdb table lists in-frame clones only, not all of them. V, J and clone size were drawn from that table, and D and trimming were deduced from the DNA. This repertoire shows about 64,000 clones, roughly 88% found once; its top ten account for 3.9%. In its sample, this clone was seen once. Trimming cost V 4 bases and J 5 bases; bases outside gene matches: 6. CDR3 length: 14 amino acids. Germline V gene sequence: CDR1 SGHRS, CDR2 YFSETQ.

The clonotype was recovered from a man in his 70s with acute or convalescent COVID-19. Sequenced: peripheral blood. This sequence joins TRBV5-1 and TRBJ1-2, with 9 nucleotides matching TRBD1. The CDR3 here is CASSPMGTGYGYTF. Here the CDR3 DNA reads TGCGCCAGCAGCCCAATGGGGACAGGGTATGGCTACACCTTC. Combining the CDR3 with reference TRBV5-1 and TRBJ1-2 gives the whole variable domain KAGVTQTPRYLIKTRGQQVTLSCSPISGHRSVSWYQQTPGQGLQFLFEYFSETQRNKGNFPGRFSGRQFSNSRSEMNVSTLELGDSALYLCASSPMGTGYGYTFGSGTRLTVV.